This is a list of T cell receptor beta chains from one sample in a study of monozygotic twins with inflammatory bowel disease. TCRdb re-called the 5' RACE reads and catalogs CDR3 proteins one per entry, DNA excluded. The listing contains 300,000 to 450,000 distinct CDR3 sequences. Sequencing used blood. These TCRs come from a human donor with ulcerative colitis or Crohn's disease, or a healthy co-twin of an affected twin (not recorded which). Both conserved end residues are part of each CDR3.

cdr3_aa j_call v_call
CASSLMKGAQGFYEQYF TRBJ2-7 TRBV4-1
CASSAVSGNTIYF TRBJ1-3 TRBV12-3/TRBV12-4
CSARHGLAGPQETQYF TRBJ2-5 TRBV20-1
CASSLSQGRVYTF TRBJ1-2 TRBV5-6
CASSLARSRSYNEQFF TRBJ2-1 TRBV11-1
CATTGGNYGYTF TRBJ1-2 TRBV2
CASSPRLQVNYGYTF TRBJ1-2 TRBV12-3/TRBV12-4
CASSAGLAGFANTGELFF TRBJ2-2 TRBV6-1
CASRGTGSGEQYF TRBJ2-7 TRBV11-3
CSASGAGRVTDTQYF TRBJ2-3 TRBV20-1
CASSRSTSGGGEQYF TRBJ2-7 TRBV4-2
CASSFNFLGGASTDTQYF TRBJ2-3 TRBV12-3/TRBV12-4
CASSSTIRVPYNEQFF TRBJ2-1 TRBV7-3
CASSLTAGEETQYF TRBJ2-5 TRBV5-1
CASSLFGSQADTQYF TRBJ2-3 TRBV5-1
CASSPSGTGFFGEQYF TRBJ2-7 TRBV4-3
CASSKQGFSVNQPQHF TRBJ1-5 TRBV19
CASSPGLGDNEQFF TRBJ2-1 TRBV18
CASSGTAWTEAFF TRBJ1-1 TRBV7-6
CASSLHGRFSNQPQHF TRBJ1-5 TRBV7-9
CASSWGGPQHF TRBJ1-5 TRBV7-2
CASSATQGASTDTQYF TRBJ2-3 TRBV18
CASSFEGHYNEQFF TRBJ2-1 TRBV12-3/TRBV12-4
CASSRGGNTEAFF TRBJ1-1 TRBV7-9
CSARGLDQETQYF TRBJ2-5 TRBV20-1
CASSLTSSAQYF TRBJ2-3 TRBV5-4